Each of the 23 T cell receptor beta chains below was sequenced from the same sample in a study of control samples from healthy donors and cancer patients. TCRdb's copy holds only in-frame clones and misses some; the assay was immunoSEQ multiplex PCR. The sample records about 130,000 clones, over 75% being singletons. Sample: blood. These receptors came from a man aged 45-60 years in good health.

The V gene is TRBV6-2 or TRBV6-3, the J gene TRBJ2-7; tentative D call: TRBD2 (6 bases). Looked up from germline, CDR1 is MNHEY and CDR2 is SVGEGT. The CDR3 sequence is 17 residues long. V was cut by 5 bases and J by 5 bases, with 25 bases left in between. The DNA of the CDR3 is TGTGCCAGCAGTCAACATAGCGGACATACGTCCGCGCACGAGCAGTACTTC. Residues: CASSQHSGHTSAHEQYF.

Notes on this clone: Other DNA sequences within the sample encode an identical CDR3. The V call is TRBV3-1 (or the pseudogene TRBV3-2), the J call TRBJ2-3; perhaps TRBD2 as D (5 bases). CDR1 and CDR2 (germline): LGHDT, YNNKEL (reference sequence). V dropped 1 base and J dropped 0 bases, with 5 bases sitting between them. This CDR3 is 14 amino acids long. CDR3 region: CASSQAGSTDTQYF. DNA for the CDR3: TGTGCCAGCAGCCAAGCGGGGAGCACAGATACGCAGTATTTT.

The V call is TRBV28, the J call TRBJ2-7; tentatively, D is TRBD2 (7 bases). With 3 bases removed from V and 3 bases from J, the gap between germline ends came to 12 bases. Germline V gives CDR1 MDHEN, CDR2 SYDVKM. The CDR3 spans 14 residues. The CDR3 reads CASSFGGTSYEQYF. The CDR3 coding sequence is TGTGCCAGCAGTTTCGGGGGGACAAGCTACGAGCAGTACTTC.

CDR3 region: CASSINWKNTEAFF. The DNA of the CDR3 is TGTGCCAGTAGTATAAACTGGAAGAACACTGAAGCTTTCTTT. The genes are TRBV19 and TRBJ1-1, with unresolved D. Trimming removed 2 bases at V and 1 base at J, with 8 bases between. The CDR3 has 14 residues. CDR1 is LNHDA, CDR2 SQIVND, per germline (reference sequence). Supplemented by reference TRBV19 and TRBJ1-1, the full variable domain reads DGGITQSPKYLFRKEGQNVTLSCEQNLNHDAMYWYRQDPGQGLRLIYYSQIVNDFQKGDIAEGYSVSREKKESFPLTVTSAQKNPTAFYLCASSINWKNTEAFFGQGTRLTVV.

The table lists this clone with a count of one. V and J are TRBV30 and TRBJ2-7; the match to TRBD1 covers 9 bases. The CDR3 contains 15 residues. The ends lost 2 bases at V and 2 bases at J; junction bases unmatched: 7. The germline gives CDR1 GTSNPN, CDR2 SVGIG (reference sequence). The DNA for the CDR3 is TGTGCCTGGAGTCCCGGGACAGGGATCCCCTACGAGCAGTACTTC. Protein product: CAWSPGTGIPYEQYF.

CDR3 region: CAWSGRGRGRQETQYF. The DNA for the CDR3 is TGTGCCTGGAGCGGACGGGGTAGGGGCCGCCAAGAGACCCAGTACTTC. This chain joins TRBV30 and TRBJ2-5, with D possibly being TRBD1 or TRBD2 (5 bases each). This CDR3 has 16 residues. Germline loops: CDR1 GTSNPN, CDR2 SVGIG (reference sequence). Between the trimmed V and J ends, which lost 3 bases and 1 base, there was a span of 18 bases.

The genes are TRBV28 and TRBJ1-1, with D maybe TRBD1 (5 bases). V was cut by 10 bases and J by 1 base, with 13 bases left in between. This CDR3 contains 13 residues. CDR1 and CDR2 from the germline V gene are MDHEN and SYDVKM. CDR3 nucleotides: TGTGCCACCGGGGGGGGAGGGAACACTGAAGCTTTCTTT. As protein: CATGGGGNTEAFF.

The rearrangement uses TRBV28 and TRBJ1-1, with D possibly TRBD1 on 6 matching bases. CDR3 length: 14 amino acids. V lost 6 bases and J 3 bases, leaving 14 bases between the germline ends. Germline values: CDR1 MDHEN, CDR2 SYDVKM. The CDR3 loop is CASRPTGYYTEAFF. For the CDR3, the DNA is TGTGCCAGCAGACCAACAGGGTACTACACTGAAGCTTTCTTT.

The rearrangement uses TRBV6-4 and TRBJ2-1, with 12 bases identical to TRBD2. V dropped 5 bases and J dropped 0; count of bases not matched to a gene: 5. Looked up from germline, CDR1 is MRHNA and CDR2 is SNTAGT. The CDR3 spans 17 residues. The CDR3 here is CASSPSGGGNSYNEQFF. The DNA of the CDR3 is TGTGCCAGCAGTCCTAGCGGGGGGGGCAACTCCTACAATGAGCAGTTCTTC.

The J gene is TRBJ2-2, the V gene TRBV6-5, with 11 bases matching TRBD2. Germline CDR1 and CDR2: MNHEY and SVGAGI. This CDR3 has 14 residues. The V and J ends lost 8 bases and 5 bases, in that order; junction bases with no gene match: 4. The CDR3 sequence: CASGIAGGTGELFF. CDR3 in DNA: TGTGCCAGCGGAATAGCGGGGGGGACCGGGGAGCTGTTTTTT.

V is TRBV5-6 and J is TRBJ2-7, with a tentative D call TRBD2 (6 bases). V dropped 3 bases and J dropped 2 bases, with 9 bases sitting between them. Germline values: CDR1 SGHDT, CDR2 YYEEEE. CDR3 length: 13 residues. The CDR3 nucleotides read TGTGCCAGCAGCTACGGGACTCCCTACGAGCAGTACTTC. Amino acid sequence: CASSYGTPYEQYF.

The chain joins TRBV30 to TRBJ2-1, with 10 nucleotides matching TRBD2. CDR1 is GTSNPN, CDR2 SVGIG, per germline (reference sequence). V lost 0 bases, J lost 1 base, and 6 bases stayed unmatched. The CDR3 has 17 residues. The CDR3 DNA reads as TGTGCCTGGAGTGTACGGGAGCGGGGGGGGTCCTACAATGAGCAGTTCTTC. Translation: CAWSVRERGGSYNEQFF.

The chain carries TRBV30 and TRBJ2-7; 8 bases are shared with TRBD2. Germline assignment: CDR1 GTSNPN and CDR2 SVGIG (reference sequence). V lost 3 bases to trimming and J lost 13 bases; unmatched junction nucleotides: 17. The length of the CDR3 is 14 residues. The CDR3 region is CAWRRGAGAFPTYF. The CDR3 nucleotides are TGTGCCTGGAGAAGGGGAGCGGGGGCCTTTCCAACCTACTTC. The full variable domain, rest sourced from reference TRBV30 and TRBJ2-7, is SQTIHQWPATLVQPVGSPLSLECTVEGTSNPNLYWYRQAAGRGLQLLFYSVGIGQISSEVPQNLSASRPQDRQFILSSKKLLLSDSGFYLCAWRRGAGAFPTYFGPGTRLTVT.

This chain uses TRBV11-3 with TRBJ2-1; TRBD1 is a possible D gene (6 bases). CDR1 is SGHNT, CDR2 YENEEA, per germline. V lost 0 bases and J 8 bases, leaving 20 bases between the germline ends. CDR3 length equals 17 residues. The CDR3 DNA reads as TGTGCCAGCAGCTTAGATAGTTCCGGGACAATTTTCTATGAGCAGTTCTTC. Translation: CASSLDSSGTIFYEQFF.

As for this clone: At the DNA level, this CDR3 is encoded by other sequences in the same sample as well. CDR3 nucleotide sequence: TGTGCCAGCAGCTTGGACGGAATCGGGGAGACCCAGTACTTC. Protein: CASSLDGIGETQYF. The rearrangement links TRBV11-3 to TRBJ2-5; D is ambiguous. V shed 3 bases and J shed 5 bases, with 13 bases lying between them. The CDR3 sequence is 14 residues long. From germline, CDR1 is SGHNT and CDR2 YENEEA.

This clone was seen only a few times. The chain couples TRBV7-2 to TRBJ2-1; 7 bases are shared with TRBD2. After removal of 2 bases from V and 2 bases from J, the junction contained 3 bases not matched to a gene. This CDR3 is 15 amino acids long. CDR1 and CDR2 from the germline V gene are SGHTA and FQGNSA. CDR3 region: CASSLYRGAYNEQFF. The CDR3 region has the DNA TGTGCCAGCAGCTTATACCGGGGGGCCTACAATGAGCAGTTCTTC.

This rearrangement joins TRBV5-1 to TRBJ1-3; D call uncertain. With 5 bases removed from V and 0 bases from J, the gap between germline ends came to 12 bases. Germline CDR1 is SGHRS and CDR2 is YFSETQ. This CDR3 is 15 amino acids long. The CDR3, as DNA: TGCGCCAGCAGTCCTAGATCAGACTCTGGAAACACCATATATTTT. Its translation is CASSPRSDSGNTIYF.

This chain connects TRBV4-1 to TRBJ2-2; D is possibly TRBD2 (5 bases). V dropped 1 base and J dropped 3 bases, with 15 bases sitting between them. The germline CDR1 and CDR2 sequences are MGHRA and YSYEKL. This CDR3 spans 17 amino acids. DNA for the CDR3: TGCGCCAGCAGCCAAGGAGGATCGGGGTCGGACACCGGGGAGCTGTTTTTT. Its protein product is CASSQGGSGSDTGELFF.

The chain employs TRBV18 and TRBJ1-1; D perhaps matches TRBD1 (5 bases). V was shortened by 2 bases and J by 1 base, with 11 bases between the two germline ends. The CDR3 is 15 amino acids. Germline V gene data show CDR1 as KGHSH and CDR2 as LQKENI. Here the CDR3 reads CASSPGQGANTEAFF. Written as DNA, the CDR3 is TGTGCCAGCTCACCAGGGCAGGGTGCGAACACTGAAGCTTTCTTT.

The chain's CDR3 is CASSMEGWGQDIDEQFF. The CDR3 DNA reads TGTGCCAGTAGTATGGAAGGGTGGGGGCAGGATATCGATGAGCAGTTCTTC. The chain links TRBV19 to TRBJ2-1; weak D call: TRBD1 (6 bases). This CDR3 has 17 residues. V was trimmed by 3 bases and J by 8 bases, leaving 23 bases between them. In germline, CDR1 is LNHDA, CDR2 SQIVND (reference sequence).

The CDR3 region is CASSEWTGSTDTQYF. The CDR3 DNA is TGTGCCAGCAGCGAATGGACAGGGTCGACAGATACGCAGTATTTT. This chain joins TRBV7-9 and TRBJ2-3; the match to TRBD1 covers 8 bases. V shed 5 bases, J shed 3 bases, and the junction held 7 bases outside the gene matches. CDR3 length: 15 residues. CDR1 is SEHNR, CDR2 FQNEAQ, per germline (reference sequence).

The chain links TRBV5-1 to TRBJ2-7, with 9 bases matching TRBD1. After removal of 4 bases from V and 1 base from J, the junction contained 12 bases not matched to a gene. This CDR3 comprises 17 residues. CDR1 and CDR2 from the germline V gene are SGHRS and YFSETQ. The CDR3 reads CASSPRLTGGFSYEQYF. The CDR3 nucleotides read TGCGCCAGCAGCCCCCGTTTGACAGGGGGGTTTTCCTACGAGCAGTACTTC.

The chain links TRBV5-1 to TRBJ2-7; 7 nucleotides match TRBD1. This CDR3 has 16 residues. Germline V lookup: CDR1 SGHRS, CDR2 YFSETQ. V lost 2 bases, J lost 7 bases, and 15 bases stayed unmatched. The CDR3 bases are TGCGCCAGCAGCTTAGGGACAGCCGCTGGGTTAGAGGAGCAGTACTTC. Encoded protein: CASSLGTAAGLEEQYF.